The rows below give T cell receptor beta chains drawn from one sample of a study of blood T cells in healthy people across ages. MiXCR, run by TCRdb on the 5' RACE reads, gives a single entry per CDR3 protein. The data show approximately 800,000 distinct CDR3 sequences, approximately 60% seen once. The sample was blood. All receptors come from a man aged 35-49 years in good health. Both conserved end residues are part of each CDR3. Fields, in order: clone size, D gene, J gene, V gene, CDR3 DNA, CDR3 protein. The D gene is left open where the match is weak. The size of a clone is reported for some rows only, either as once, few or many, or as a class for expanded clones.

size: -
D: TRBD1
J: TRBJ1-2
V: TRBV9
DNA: TGTGCCAGCAGCCGGGACAGGGCCTTATATGGCTACACCTTC
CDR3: CASSRDRALYGYTF

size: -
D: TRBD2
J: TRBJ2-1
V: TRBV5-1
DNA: TGCGCCAGCAGCCACGGGACTAGCGGGAAATACAATGAGCAGTTCTTC
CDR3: CASSHGTSGKYNEQFF

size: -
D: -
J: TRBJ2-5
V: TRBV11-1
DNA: TGTGCCAGCAGCTTATTTCTCCTTCGGTCATCGGGGTTGCCAGGAAAGGACGGGGAGACCCAGTACTTC
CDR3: CASSLFLLRSSGLPGKDGETQYF

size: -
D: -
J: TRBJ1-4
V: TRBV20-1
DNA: TGCAGTGGAGTGAACACGGCAACTAATGAAAAACTGTTTTTT
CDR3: CSGVNTATNEKLFF

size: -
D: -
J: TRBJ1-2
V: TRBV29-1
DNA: TGCAGCGTTGACGGCGACAGACCCGCTAACTATGGCTACACCTTC
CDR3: CSVDGDRPANYGYTF

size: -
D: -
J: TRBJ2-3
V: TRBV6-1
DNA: TGTGCCAGCATCTTTACGGCGGGGTCTAGCACAGATACGCAGTATTTT
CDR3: CASIFTAGSSTDTQYF

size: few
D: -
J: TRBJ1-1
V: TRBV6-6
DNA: TGTGCCAGTGGGGTTGGCACTGAAGCTTTCTTT
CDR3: CASGVGTEAFF

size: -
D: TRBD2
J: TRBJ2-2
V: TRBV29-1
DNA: TGCAGCGTTGAAGATCTCGATGGGGGGGCGAACACCGGGGAGCTGTTTTTT
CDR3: CSVEDLDGGANTGELFF

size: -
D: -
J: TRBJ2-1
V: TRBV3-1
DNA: TGTGCCAGCAGCCAAGTTTATAGGTCTGGGACTTCAGGCAATGAGCAGTTCTTC
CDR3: CASSQVYRSGTSGNEQFF

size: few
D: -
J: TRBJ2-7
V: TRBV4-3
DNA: TGCGCCAGCAGCCAAGACCGGGGCTACCCCTACGAGCAGTACTTC
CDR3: CASSQDRGYPYEQYF

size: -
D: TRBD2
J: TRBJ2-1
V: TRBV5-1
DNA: TGCGCCAGCAGCTTGGGACTAGCGGGTTCATACTGGTTCTTC
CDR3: CASSLGLAGSYWFF

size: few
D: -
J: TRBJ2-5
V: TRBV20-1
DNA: TGCAGTGCTTACGACAGACGGAGGGCCGGGGAGACCCAGTACTTC
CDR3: CSAYDRRRAGETQYF

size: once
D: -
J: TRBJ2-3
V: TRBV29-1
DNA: TGCAGCGTTGGCGACCGGGAATCAGGGAGGGGGGGGACAGATACGCAGTATTTT
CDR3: CSVGDRESGRGGTDTQYF

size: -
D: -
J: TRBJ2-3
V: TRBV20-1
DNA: TGCAGTGCTAGAGATCAGAGCCTCACAGATACGCAGTATTTT
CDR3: CSARDQSLTDTQYF

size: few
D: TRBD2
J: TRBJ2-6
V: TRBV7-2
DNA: TGTGCCAGCAGCTTAGATAGCGGGGGGGCCTTTGGGGCCAACGTCCTGACTTTC
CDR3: CASSLDSGGAFGANVLTF

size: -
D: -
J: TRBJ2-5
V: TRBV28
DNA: TGTGCCAGCAGTCCGGAGGCCAAAGCGGAGACCCAGTACTTC
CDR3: CASSPEAKAETQYF

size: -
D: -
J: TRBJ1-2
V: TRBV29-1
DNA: TGCAGCGGGACAGATCAGAACTATGGCTACACCTTC
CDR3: CSGTDQNYGYTF

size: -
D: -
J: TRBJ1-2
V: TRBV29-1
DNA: TGCAGCGTTGCGGCCTCTCACTATGGCTACACCTTC
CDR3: CSVAASHYGYTF

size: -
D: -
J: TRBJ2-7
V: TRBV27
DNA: TGTGCCAGCAGTTTAAGGCAGGGGCCGACCTACGAGCAGTACTTC
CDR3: CASSLRQGPTYEQYF

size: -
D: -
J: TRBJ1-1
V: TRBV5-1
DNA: TGCGCCAGCAGCTTGGTAGTAGGGGCCCGGACTGAAGCTTTCTTT
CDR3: CASSLVVGARTEAFF

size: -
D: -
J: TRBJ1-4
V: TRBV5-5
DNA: TGTGCCAGCAGCTTGACAGCCACTAATGAAAAACTGTTTTTT
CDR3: CASSLTATNEKLFF

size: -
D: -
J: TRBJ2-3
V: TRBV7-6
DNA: TGTGCCAGCAGCACCGTTCGGGGGGCGGATACGCAGTATTTT
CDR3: CASSTVRGADTQYF